Described below is a single T cell receptor beta chain sequence and its context. The assay was immunoSEQ multiplex PCR, and TCRdb's table has in-frame clones only and misses some. The table has about 130,000 clones, roughly four fifths seen once. V gave up 7 bases and J gave up 4 bases; unmatched junction bases: 13. The CDR3 is 16 amino acids. Looked up from germline, CDR1 is MNHNY and CDR2 is SVGAGI (reference sequence). This record belongs to a study of radiation and T cells in renal cell carcinoma. Stated time point: blood 2 weeks post-SBRT. Treatment given: 15 Gy SBRT to primary tumor, nephrectomy 4 weeks later.

The starting material was blood, obtained from a patient whose treatment included radiotherapy and nephrectomy. V is TRBV6-6 and J is TRBJ2-1, with 7 bases identical to TRBD1. The source of this sequence is an older woman with renal cell carcinoma. CDR3 bases: TGTGCCAGCACCCAAACCGGGACAGCCGTTTACAATGAGCAGTTCTTC. It yields the protein CASTQTGTAVYNEQFF.